Each of the 2 T cell receptor beta chains below was sequenced from the same sample in a study of beta chain features in type 1 diabetes. Study-wide results and caveats: Within each of all four CD4+ subsets, Type 1 diabetes patients had TCRB CDR3s that were moderately but significantly shorter.

The antigens these receptors bind are not known. Isolated RNA was reverse transcribed in full, so expressed TCRB transcripts were sequenced. Profiled with immunoSEQ multiplex PCR; TCRdb holds only in-frame clones, not every one. The top ten clones hold approximately 0.016% of a sample with roughly 340,000 clones, less than 15% of them seen once. The sequenced sample was naive CD4+ T cells from blood. These TCRs come from a woman aged 18-35 years with type 1 diabetes.

The rearrangement links TRBV29-1 to TRBJ2-5, with 7 bases fitting TRBD1. V lost 5 bases, J lost 2 bases, and 8 bases stayed unmatched. The CDR3 loop spans 14 amino acids. In germline, CDR1 is SQVTM, CDR2 ANQGSEA. The CDR3 DNA sequence: TGCAGCGTTCGGTTGACAGGGTCACAAGAGACCCAGTACTTC. Amino acids: CSVRLTGSQETQYF.

This clone was picked up a small number of times. V is TRBV19 and J is TRBJ2-1; 9 nucleotides line up with TRBD2. The junction had 15 bases not matched to a gene; V was cut back by 5 bases and J by 10 bases. CDR3 length: 16 residues. Germline V gene data show CDR1 as LNHDA and CDR2 as SQIVND (reference sequence). The CDR3 sequence: CASSPSGTSLNLEQFF. DNA for the CDR3: TGTGCCAGTAGTCCATCCGGGACTAGCTTAAATCTCGAGCAGTTCTTC.